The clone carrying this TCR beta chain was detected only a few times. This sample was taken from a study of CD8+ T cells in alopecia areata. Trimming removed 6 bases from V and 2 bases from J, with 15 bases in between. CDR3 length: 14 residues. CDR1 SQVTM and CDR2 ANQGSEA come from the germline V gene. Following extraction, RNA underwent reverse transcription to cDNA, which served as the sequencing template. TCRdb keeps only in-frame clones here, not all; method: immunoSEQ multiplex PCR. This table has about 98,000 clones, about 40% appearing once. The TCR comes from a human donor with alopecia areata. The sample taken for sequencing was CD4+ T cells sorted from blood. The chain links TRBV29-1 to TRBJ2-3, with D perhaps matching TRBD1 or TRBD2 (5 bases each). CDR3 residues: CSVRKGSSTDTQYF. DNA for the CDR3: TGCAGCGTCCGCAAGGGGAGCTCCACAGATACGCAGTATTTT.